The next 30 T cell receptor beta chains were all read from a single sample in a study of beta chain features in type 1 diabetes. Expressed TCRB transcripts were sequenced because the entire RNA isolate underwent reverse transcription. TCRdb's copy holds only in-frame clones and misses some; the assay was immunoSEQ multiplex PCR. Of 38,000 or so clones in the sample, roughly two thirds are singletons; the top ten hold around 2%. The specimen sequenced was Tregs from blood. The origin of the receptors is a woman in her twenties or thirties in good health.

The chain recombines TRBV28 with TRBJ2-3; 12 bases match TRBD2. Germline CDR1 is MDHEN and CDR2 is SYDVKM. The CDR3 has 12 residues. J was trimmed by 11 bases and V by 7 bases; bases with no gene match: 4. The chain's CDR3 is CASTSGRAGQYF. In DNA, the CDR3 is TGTGCCAGCACTAGCGGGAGGGCCGGGCAGTATTTT.

The chain employs TRBV7-3 and TRBJ2-1; a weak D match, TRBD2 (5 bases). Germline V CDR1 and CDR2: SGHTA, FQGTGA. Trimming left V 6 bases short and J 2 bases short, with 17 bases between. CDR3 length: 16 amino acids. The chain's CDR3 is CASSRAEPPPYNEQFF. DNA for the CDR3: TGTGCCAGCAGTCGAGCGGAGCCCCCCCCCTACAATGAGCAGTTCTTC.

This clone was seen more than once but under ten times. This chain links TRBV4-3 with TRBJ1-5; 9 nucleotides agree with TRBD1. Losses at the gene ends were 3 bases for V and 9 bases for J; bases not matched to a gene: 6. The germline V gene encodes CDR1 LGHNA and CDR2 YSLEER. This CDR3 has 14 residues. This chain's CDR3 is CASSQGTGRRPQHF. The DNA for the CDR3 is TGCGCCAGCAGCCAGGGGACAGGGCGTCGGCCCCAGCATTTT.

This clone came up once. This sequence joins TRBV27 and TRBJ2-1; D not resolved. CDR1 is MNHEY, CDR2 SMNVEV, per germline (reference sequence). V was shortened by 5 bases and J by 0 bases, with 11 bases between the two germline ends. The CDR3 extends over 15 amino acids. Here the CDR3 reads CASSRLKISYNEQFF. The CDR3 coding sequence is TGTGCCAGCAGTCGACTGAAAATCTCCTACAATGAGCAGTTCTTC.

The chain combines TRBV7-8 with TRBJ2-5, with TRBD1 matching over 9 bases. CDR1 is SGHVS, CDR2 FQNEAQ, per germline. The junction had 11 bases not matched to a gene; V was cut back by 1 base and J by 5 bases. The CDR3 spans 17 residues. This CDR3 is CASSLEVTGGPGETQYF. For the CDR3, the DNA is TGTGCCAGCAGCTTAGAGGTGACAGGGGGACCGGGGGAGACCCAGTACTTC.

This chain joins TRBV6-5 and TRBJ2-1, with 9 bases that match TRBD1. Germline V CDR1 and CDR2: MNHEY, SVGAGI. V was pared by 6 bases and J by 5 bases, with 8 bases of the junction left unmatched. This CDR3 region has 15 residues. CDR3 bases: TGTGCCAGCAGCCGGGACAGGGCTTTCGACAATGAGCAGTTCTTC. This translates into CASSRDRAFDNEQFF.

This CDR3 is CAWSDLVRGLGKYNEQFF. The CDR3 DNA reads as TGTGCCTGGAGCGACCTCGTAAGGGGACTGGGGAAATACAATGAGCAGTTCTTC. The chain has TRBV30 and TRBJ2-1; TRBD2 is a possible D gene (6 bases). Trimming removed 3 bases at V and 4 bases at J, with 25 bases between. The germline V gene has CDR1 GTSNPN and CDR2 SVGIG (reference sequence). The CDR3 totals 18 residues.

For the CDR3, the DNA is TGCAGCGTAGACAGGGTTGGCGCTAAAACTGAAGCTTTCTTT. It specifies CSVDRVGAKTEAFF. J is TRBJ1-1 and V is TRBV29-1, with TRBD1 matching 7 bases. Germline CDR1 and CDR2: SQVTM and ANQGSEA. The V segment lost 6 bases and the J segment 5 bases; nucleotides outside the gene matches: 12. This CDR3 region has 14 residues.

This CDR3 reads CASSVEGGSGELFF. The CDR3 DNA sequence: TGTGCCAGCAGCGTAGAGGGGGGGTCCGGGGAGCTGTTTTTT. The V call is TRBV9, the J call TRBJ2-2, with a weak D call TRBD2 (7 bases). Germline V gene sequence: CDR1 SGDLS, CDR2 YYNGEE. CDR3 length: 14 residues. Trimming stripped 0 bases from V and 6 bases from J, with 9 bases between.

This clone was counted between two and nine times. The chain carries TRBV30 and TRBJ2-7, with a possible D match to TRBD1 (5 bases). There are 14 residues in the CDR3. Germline-derived CDR1 and CDR2 are GTSNPN and SVGIG (reference sequence). The V end lost 0 bases, the J end lost 1 base, and 10 bases lay between the germline ends. CDR3 nucleotide sequence: TGTGCCTGGAGTGTAGGGGTCGTATCCTACGAGCAGTACTTC. It encodes CAWSVGVVSYEQYF.

The CDR3 DNA reads as TGTGCCAGCAGTCCCAGCGGGAGCTATGAGCAGTTCTTC. This codes for CASSPSGSYEQFF. J is TRBJ2-1 and V is TRBV6-5; 8 bases align to TRBD2. The CDR3 consists of 13 residues. V was clipped by 5 bases and J by 8 bases; unmatched bases: 5. Germline lookup yields CDR1 MNHEY and CDR2 SVGAGI.

The table lists this clone with a few counts. The J gene is TRBJ1-2, the V gene TRBV5-4, with 11 nucleotides matching TRBD1. The CDR3 is 15 residues long. Unmatched junction bases numbered 6, after V lost 4 bases and J lost 4 bases. Looked up from germline, CDR1 is SGHNT and CDR2 is YYREEE (reference sequence). The CDR3 loop reads CASSMDRGLIYGYTF. Here the CDR3 DNA reads TGTGCCAGCAGCATGGACAGGGGGCTTATCTATGGCTACACCTTC.

This clone has just one count. In nucleotides, the CDR3 is TGTGCCAGCACCCCCGGGGGACTAGCGCAGTCCTACGAGCAGTACTTC. It specifies CASTPGGLAQSYEQYF. The rearrangement joins TRBV6-6 to TRBJ2-5, with 10 bases identical to TRBD2. Near its end, the DNA agrees better with TRBJ2-7, so the J call may be wrong. The V gene's germline CDR1 is MNHNY and CDR2 SVGAGI (reference sequence). This CDR3 has 16 residues.

This clone was picked up a small number of times. The gene calls are TRBV2 and TRBJ2-1; D gene unclear. The CDR3 has 14 amino acids. The germline V and J ends were trimmed by 6 bases and 7 bases, with 16 bases remaining between them. The germline CDR1 and CDR2 sequences are SNHLY and FYNNEI. CDR3: CASRELPVPNEQFF. CDR3 DNA sequence: TGTGCCAGCAGAGAGCTACCGGTTCCTAATGAGCAGTTCTTC.

The chain links TRBV10-3 to TRBJ2-7, with D uncertain. CDR1 and CDR2 (germline): ENHRY, SYGVKD. The CDR3 consists of 13 residues. V lost 6 bases to trimming and J lost 2 bases, with 11 bases between them. Here the CDR3 reads CAIRLTATYEQYF. The CDR3 DNA reads as TGTGCCATCAGGCTCACAGCAACCTACGAGCAGTACTTC.

The chain combines TRBV5-1 with TRBJ1-1, with D possibly being TRBD1 (6 bases). This CDR3 region has 15 residues. Germline assignment: CDR1 SGHRS and CDR2 YFSETQ. Trimming shortened V by 4 bases and J by 7 bases, and 20 bases separated the two germline ends. This CDR3 reads CASSPLRGQGGEAFF. The CDR3 nucleotides are TGCGCCAGCAGCCCGCTCAGGGGCCAAGGGGGTGAAGCTTTCTTT.

V gene TRBV19 combines with J gene TRBJ2-5, with 7 bases that match TRBD1. TRBJ2-7 explains the end of the DNA better; the J call may be wrong. The CDR3 has 12 residues. CDR1 is LNHDA, CDR2 SQIVND, per germline (reference sequence). As DNA, the CDR3 is TGTGCCCCTGGGGACAGTCTCTACGAGCAGTACTTC. It codes for CAPGDSLYEQYF.

The V call is TRBV19, the J call TRBJ1-5; 8 nucleotides line up with TRBD1. Trimming took 7 bases from V and 4 from J; bases not matched to a gene: 12. Germline CDR1 is LNHDA and CDR2 is SQIVND (reference sequence). CDR3 length: 16 amino acids. CDR3: CASKTSSRTGNQPQHF. The CDR3, as DNA: TGTGCCAGTAAAACTAGTTCTAGGACAGGGAATCAGCCCCAGCATTTT.

The V gene is TRBV9, the J gene TRBJ2-1, with 12 bases identical to TRBD2. The junction had 7 bases not matched to a gene; V was cut back by 4 bases and J by 5 bases. The CDR3 contains 16 residues. Per the germline V gene, CDR1 is SGDLS and CDR2 is YYNGEE. CDR3 DNA: TGTGCCAGCAGCCCGATGACTAGCGGGAGAGACAATGAGCAGTTCTTC. As protein: CASSPMTSGRDNEQFF. Based on the CDR3 plus reference TRBV9 and TRBJ2-1, the full variable domain is DSGVTQTPKHLITATGQRVTLRCSPRSGDLSVYWYQQSLDQGLQFLIQYYNGEERAKGNILERFSAQQFPDLHSELNLSSLELGDSALYFCASSPMTSGRDNEQFFGPGTRLTVL.

This clone was seen more than once but under ten times. The CDR3 DNA sequence: TGTGCCAGCAGTGCCGGGACTAGCGGTACAGATACGCAGTATTTT. This codes for CASSAGTSGTDTQYF. The chain carries TRBV7-2 and TRBJ2-3, with 11 positions matching TRBD2. Losses at the gene ends were 6 bases for V and 3 bases for J; bases not matched to a gene: 5. Germline assignment: CDR1 SGHTA and CDR2 FQGNSA. The CDR3 extends over 15 amino acids.

The chain combines TRBV7-2 with TRBJ1-4; possible D gene TRBD1, 5 bases. In germline, CDR1 is SGHTA, CDR2 FQGNSA. Trimming removed 0 bases at V and 11 bases at J, with 16 bases between. CDR3 length: 15 amino acids. CDR3 DNA sequence: TGTGCCAGCAGCTTAGCCCCAGGGCAGTTAGGGAAACTGTTTTTT. Its translation is CASSLAPGQLGKLFF.

The J gene is TRBJ1-2, the V gene TRBV18, with TRBD1 matching 8 bases. With V trimmed by 0 bases and J by 8 bases, 5 bases remained unmatched. The length of the CDR3 is 14 residues. Germline V gives CDR1 KGHSH, CDR2 LQKENI. The chain's CDR3 is CASSPPPGGGGYTF. As DNA, the CDR3 is TGTGCCAGCTCACCACCGCCAGGGGGCGGCGGCTACACCTTC. Combining the CDR3 with reference TRBV18 and TRBJ1-2 gives the whole variable domain NAGVMQNPRHLVRRRGQEARLRCSPMKGHSHVYWYRQLPEEGLKFMVYLQKENIIDESGMPKERFSAEFPKEGPSILRIQQVVRGDSAAYFCASSPPPGGGGYTFGSGTRLTVV.

The chain employs TRBV7-2 and TRBJ2-2; no clear D. V shed 0 bases and J shed 4 bases, with 6 bases lying between them. Germline CDR1 SGHTA, CDR2 FQGNSA. This CDR3 is 14 amino acids long. CDR3 nucleotide sequence: TGTGCCAGCAGCTTAGCCCCCCTCACCGGGGAGCTGTTTTTT. Its translation: CASSLAPLTGELFF.

V is TRBV5-4 and J is TRBJ1-4; D not resolved. The V gene's germline CDR1 is SGHNT and CDR2 YYREEE (reference sequence). The length of the CDR3 is 16 residues. Trimming removed 0 bases at V and 0 bases at J, with 9 bases between. This chain's CDR3 is CASSLGEDSTNEKLFF. CDR3 nucleotide sequence: TGTGCCAGCAGCTTGGGGGAGGACTCAACTAATGAAAAACTGTTTTTT. Full variable domain (remainder filled in from reference TRBV5-4 and TRBJ1-4): ETGVTQSPTHLIKTRGQQVTLRCSSQSGHNTVSWYQQALGQGPQFIFQYYREEENGRGNFPPRFSGLQFPNYSSELNVNALELDDSALYLCASSLGEDSTNEKLFFGSGTQLSVL.

This clone was seen a handful of times. The V gene is TRBV19, the J gene TRBJ1-5, with D unclear. V lost 3 bases to trimming and J lost 5 bases, with 11 bases between them. CDR1 and CDR2 from the germline V gene are LNHDA and SQIVND (reference sequence). This CDR3 is 14 amino acids long. DNA of the CDR3: TGTGCCAGTAGTATGGCGGTCAAGTATCAGCCCCAGCATTTT. Translating gives CASSMAVKYQPQHF.

The genes are TRBV7-9 and TRBJ2-7; D perhaps matches TRBD2 (5 bases). Germline CDR1 is SEHNR and CDR2 is FQNEAQ (reference sequence). CDR3 length: 16 residues. With 6 bases removed from V and 4 bases from J, the gap between germline ends came to 22 bases. CDR3 DNA sequence: TGTGCCAGCAGTTCCACTCCCGGACTTTCCTCGTACGAGCAGTACTTC. Translating gives CASSSTPGLSSYEQYF.

This chain connects TRBV7-8 to TRBJ2-5; D perhaps matches TRBD2 (5 bases). CDR3 size: 13 residues. Per the germline V gene, CDR1 is SGHVS and CDR2 is FQNEAQ. The V end was cut by 3 bases, the J end by 0 bases, with 5 bases between. CDR3 coding DNA: TGTGCCAGCAGCTTTAGCGACCAAGAGACCCAGTACTTC. Translated: CASSFSDQETQYF. Drawing the rest from reference TRBV7-8 and TRBJ2-5, the complete variable domain is GAGVSQSPRYKVAKRGQDVALRCDPISGHVSLFWYQQALGQGPEFLTYFQNEAQLDKSGLPSDRFFAERPEGSVSTLKIQRTQQEDSAVYLCASSFSDQETQYFGPGTRLLVL.

This clone appeared a few times. V is TRBV29-1 and J is TRBJ1-2; D remains ambiguous. Trimming shortened V by 7 bases and J by 6 bases, and 15 bases separated the two germline ends. This CDR3 contains 12 residues. Germline lookup yields CDR1 SQVTM and CDR2 ANQGSEA. CDR3 sequence (DNA): TGCAGCGCTACACGGGGTAGGGATGGCTACACCTTC. Translation gives CSATRGRDGYTF.

V gene TRBV6-5 combines with J gene TRBJ1-2; D remains unclear. The CDR3 consists of 15 residues. V lost 0 bases and J lost 4, with 12 bases in between. In germline, CDR1 is MNHEY, CDR2 SVGAGI. CDR3 nucleotide sequence: TGTGCCAGCAGTTACTCGGCAGGACTAGGCTATGGCTACACCTTC. The encoded protein is CASSYSAGLGYGYTF.

The V call is TRBV2, the J call TRBJ2-5; D gene uncertain. The assigned J gene may be wrong: the sequence end matches TRBJ2-7 better. This CDR3 spans 12 amino acids. Germline V gives CDR1 SNHLY, CDR2 FYNNEI. In nucleotides, the CDR3 is TGTGCCAGCAGCGCCGGGTACTACGAGCAGTACTTC. Translated: CASSAGYYEQYF.